This T cell receptor beta chain was observed in a study of T cell changes during pregnancy in multiple sclerosis. TCRdb's table, derived via immunoSEQ multiplex PCR, lists solely in-frame clones and lacks some. The sample records about 49,000 clones, around 87% being singletons. This clonotype was obtained from a female donor in good health, enrolled as a control in a pregnancy study. The starting material was peripheral blood, obtained after pregnancy.

The CDR3 coding sequence is TGTGCCAGTAGTATAACAGGCCAGCCTAGACCGCCCCAGCATTTT. Protein sequence: CASSITGQPRPPQHF. The chain is built from TRBV19 and TRBJ1-5, with D possibly TRBD1 on 5 matching bases. Germline assignment: CDR1 LNHDA and CDR2 SQIVND (reference sequence). The CDR3 is 15 residues long. Between the trimmed V and J ends, which lost 2 bases and 9 bases, there was a span of 17 bases. Full variable domain (rest looked up from reference TRBV19 and TRBJ1-5): DGGITQSPKYLFRKEGQNVTLSCEQNLNHDAMYWYRQDPGQGLRLIYYSQIVNDFQKGDIAEGYSVSREKKESFPLTVTSAQKNPTAFYLCASSITGQPRPPQHFGDGTRLSIL.